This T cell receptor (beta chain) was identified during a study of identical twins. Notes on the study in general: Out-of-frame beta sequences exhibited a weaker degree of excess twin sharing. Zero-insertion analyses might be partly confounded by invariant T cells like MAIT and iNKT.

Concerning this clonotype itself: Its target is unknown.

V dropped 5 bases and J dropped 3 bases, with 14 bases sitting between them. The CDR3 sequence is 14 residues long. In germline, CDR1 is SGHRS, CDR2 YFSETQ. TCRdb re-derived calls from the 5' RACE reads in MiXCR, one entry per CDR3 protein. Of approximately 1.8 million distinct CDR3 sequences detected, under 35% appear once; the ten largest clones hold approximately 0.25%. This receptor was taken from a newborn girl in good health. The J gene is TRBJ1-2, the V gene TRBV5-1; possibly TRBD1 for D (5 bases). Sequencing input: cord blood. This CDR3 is CASSSEGLHYGYTF. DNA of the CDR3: TGCGCCAGCAGTAGTGAGGGGCTCCACTATGGCTACACCTTC.